These 8 T cell receptor beta chains were all obtained from the same sample, sequenced in a study of tumor-infiltrating lymphocytes in primary liver carcinoma. The blood RNA (from unsorted whole blood) was obtained, and germline DNA was also extracted. The template, about 510 ng total RNA, yielded TCR beta cDNA made with a constant-region primer. Nested multiplex PCR, run for three rounds with slightly modified ARM-PCR, yielded TCR beta libraries. TRBV1-TRBV30 forward and Cbeta reverse primers drove the first two roughly 10-cycle rounds. Each CDR3 protein is one row after TCRdb ran MiXCR on the multiplex PCR reads. The data hold 310,000 or so distinct CDR3 sequences, with 65% observed a single time. Sequencing input: peripheral blood. The receptors were sampled from a man between 35 and 55 years old with primary liver carcinoma and hepatitis B virus infection.

This clonotype came up a few times. The J gene is TRBJ2-3, the V gene TRBV28; TRBD2 matches at 11 bases. The CDR3 is 16 residues long. Looked up from germline, CDR1 is MDHEN and CDR2 is SYDVKM. V lost 4 bases to trimming and J lost 5 bases; unmatched junction nucleotides: 8. The CDR3 loop reads CASSSPTSGVGDTQYF. CDR3 sequence (DNA): TGTGCCAGCAGTTCCCCGACTAGCGGGGTGGGAGATACGCAGTATTTT.

This clonotype was found once. A much larger clone lies one base from this, so it may be a read error. The chain couples TRBV7-9 to TRBJ2-3; D gene uncertain. V was shortened by 5 bases and J by 8 bases, with 11 bases between the two germline ends. The CDR3 contains 12 residues. Germline assignment: CDR1 SEHNR and CDR2 FQNEAQ (reference sequence). The CDR3 sequence is CASSTEAPTQYF. The CDR3 bases are TGTGCCAGCAGCACAGAAGCGCCTACGCAGTATTTT.

About this clonotype: Its ends do not fully match the called genes, so a read error is possible. The gene calls are TRBV6-1 and TRBJ1-5; a weak D match, TRBD1 (5 bases). Germline values: CDR1 MNHNS, CDR2 SASEGT. The CDR3 totals 13 residues. For the CDR3, the DNA is TGTGCCAGCAGTGAAGTGGACAATCATCCCCAGCATTTT. Translation: CASSEVDNHPQHF.

The sample holds one count of this clonotype. The germline gene is not matched at one end of the junction; a read error may be the cause. The DNA of the CDR3 is TGTGCCAGAAGCTTGATAGCGGGACAATACGAGCAGTACTTC. It yields the protein CARSLIAGQYEQYF. This sequence joins TRBV7-9 and TRBJ2-7; 8 bases align to TRBD2. The CDR3 is 14 amino acids. From germline, CDR1 is SEHNR and CDR2 FQNEAQ (reference sequence).

V is TRBV28 and J is TRBJ1-2; D call uncertain. Germline V lookup: CDR1 MDHEN, CDR2 SYDVKM. This CDR3 has 14 residues. Between the trimmed V and J ends, which lost 6 bases and 2 bases, there was a span of 13 bases. The CDR3 sequence: CASRPSGVNYGYTF. Written as DNA, the CDR3 is TGTGCCAGCAGACCTTCCGGGGTAAACTATGGCTACACCTTC.

As concerns this clonotype: Likely a read error: the CDR3 ends without its conserved phenylalanine or tryptophan. The V gene is TRBV12-5, the J gene TRBJ2-1; possibly TRBD2 for D (5 bases). The CDR3 contains 11 residues. Germline V gene lookup returns CDR1 LGHNT and CDR2 FRNRAP. The CDR3: CASRGMNKQFL. The CDR3 DNA reads TGTGCGTCCCGAGGGATGAACAAGCAGTTCTTG.

In its sample, this clonotype was seen once. A junction boundary mismatches the germline segment, possibly from a read error. The rearrangement uses TRBV11-2 and TRBJ2-5; 7 bases are shared with TRBD1. Looked up from germline, CDR1 is SGHAT and CDR2 is FQNNGV. The CDR3 has 14 residues. The CDR3 region is CTSSFHDRGQTQYF. The CDR3 region has the DNA TGTACCAGCAGCTTCCACGATAGGGGGCAGACCCAGTACTTC.

Concerning this clonotype: The junction and the germline gene differ at one end; a read error may be behind it. The V call is TRBV11-2, the J call TRBJ2-1, with D perhaps matching TRBD1 (5 bases). Looked up from germline, CDR1 is SGHAT and CDR2 is FQNNGV. This CDR3 comprises 15 residues. CDR3 region: CASGLRVRSYIEQFF. The CDR3 nucleotides read TGTGCCAGCGGCCTCAGGGTTAGGTCCTACATTGAGCAGTTTTTC.